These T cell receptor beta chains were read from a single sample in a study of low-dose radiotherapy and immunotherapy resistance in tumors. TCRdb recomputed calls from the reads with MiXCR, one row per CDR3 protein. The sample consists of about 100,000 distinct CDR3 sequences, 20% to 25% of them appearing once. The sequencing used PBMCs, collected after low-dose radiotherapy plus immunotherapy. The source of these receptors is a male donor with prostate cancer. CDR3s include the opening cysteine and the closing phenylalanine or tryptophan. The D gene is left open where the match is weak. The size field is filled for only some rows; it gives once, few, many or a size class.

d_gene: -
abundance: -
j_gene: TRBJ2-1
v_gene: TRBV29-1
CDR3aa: CSVSLRGYNEQFF
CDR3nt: TGCAGCGTTTCACTTAGGGGGTACAATGAGCAGTTCTTC

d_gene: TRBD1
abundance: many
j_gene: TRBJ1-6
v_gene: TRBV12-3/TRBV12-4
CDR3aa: CASSRDSSYNSPLHF
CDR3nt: TGTGCCAGCAGTAGGGACAGCTCCTATAATTCACCCCTCCACTTT

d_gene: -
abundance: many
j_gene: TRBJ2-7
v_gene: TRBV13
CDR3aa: CASSPTARGRYEQYF
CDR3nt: TGTGCCAGCAGCCCCACAGCGCGGGGACGATACGAGCAGTACTTC

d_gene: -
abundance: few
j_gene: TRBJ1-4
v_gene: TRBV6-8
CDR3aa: CASSSRGVGEKLFF
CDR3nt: TGTGCCAGCAGTTCCCGGGGGGTCGGTGAAAAACTGTTTTTT

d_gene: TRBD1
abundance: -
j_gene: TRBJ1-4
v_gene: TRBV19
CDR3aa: CASSIGGGAANEKLFF
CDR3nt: TGTGCCAGTAGTATCGGAGGGGGCGCGGCTAATGAAAAACTGTTTTTT

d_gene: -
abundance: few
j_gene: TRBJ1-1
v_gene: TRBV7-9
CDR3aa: CASSFGTRNTEAFF
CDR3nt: TGTGCCAGCAGCTTTGGGACACGGAACACTGAAGCTTTCTTT

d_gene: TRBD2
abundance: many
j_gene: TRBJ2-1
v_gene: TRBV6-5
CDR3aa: CASIGLAGNEQFF
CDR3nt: TGTGCCAGCATTGGACTAGCAGGCAATGAGCAGTTCTTC

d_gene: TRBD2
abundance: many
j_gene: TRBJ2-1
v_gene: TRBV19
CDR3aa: CASSRTSPYNEQFF
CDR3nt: TGTGCCAGTAGTCGGACTAGCCCCTACAATGAGCAGTTCTTC

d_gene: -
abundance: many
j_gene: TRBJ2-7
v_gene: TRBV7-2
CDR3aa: CASSYGSYEQYF
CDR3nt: TGTGCCAGCAGCTACGGGAGTTACGAGCAGTACTTC

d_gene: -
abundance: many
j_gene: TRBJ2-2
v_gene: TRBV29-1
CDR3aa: CSVGRGGQGTVGELFF
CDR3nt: TGCAGCGTGGGAAGGGGGGGCCAGGGGACGGTCGGGGAGCTGTTTTTT

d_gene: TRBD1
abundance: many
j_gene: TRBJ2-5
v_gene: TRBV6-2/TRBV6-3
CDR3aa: CASFWTGANQQETQYF
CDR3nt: TGTGCCAGCTTTTGGACAGGGGCGAATCAACAAGAGACCCAGTACTTC

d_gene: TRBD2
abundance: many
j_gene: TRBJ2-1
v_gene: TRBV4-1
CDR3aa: CASSDSSGVFNEQFF
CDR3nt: TGCGCCAGCAGCGATTCTAGCGGGGTTTTCAATGAGCAGTTCTTC

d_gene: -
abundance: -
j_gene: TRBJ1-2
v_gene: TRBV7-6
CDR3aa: CASSLIVGGASGYTF
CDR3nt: TGTGCCAGCAGCTTAATAGTTGGGGGCGCGAGTGGCTACACCTTC

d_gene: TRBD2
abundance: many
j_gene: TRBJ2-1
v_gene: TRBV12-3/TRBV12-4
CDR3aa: CASSSGGQSAEQFF
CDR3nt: TGTGCCAGCAGTAGCGGGGGCCAGAGTGCTGAGCAGTTCTTC

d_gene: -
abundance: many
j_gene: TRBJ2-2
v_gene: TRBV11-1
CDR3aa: CASSELYRHTGELFF
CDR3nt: TGTGCCAGCAGCGAGCTCTATAGGCACACCGGGGAGCTGTTTTTT

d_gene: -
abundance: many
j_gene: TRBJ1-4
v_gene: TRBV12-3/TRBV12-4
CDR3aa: CASTLSSRVGGLFF
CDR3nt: TGTGCCAGCACTCTATCCTCCAGGGTGGGGGGACTGTTTTTT

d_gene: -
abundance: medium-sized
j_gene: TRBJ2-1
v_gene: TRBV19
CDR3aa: CASSIGSSRRLNEQFF
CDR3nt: TGTGCCAGTAGTATAGGGTCCTCCCGAAGACTTAATGAGCAGTTCTTC

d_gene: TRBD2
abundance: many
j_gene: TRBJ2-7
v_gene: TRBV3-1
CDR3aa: CASSPGPTRGGEQYF
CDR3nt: TGTGCCAGCAGCCCCGGACCCACCCGGGGGGGCGAGCAGTACTTC

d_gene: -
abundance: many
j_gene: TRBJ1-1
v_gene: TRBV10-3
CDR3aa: CAINDPQGTNTEAFF
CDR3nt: TGTGCCATCAACGATCCTCAGGGGACTAACACTGAAGCTTTCTTT

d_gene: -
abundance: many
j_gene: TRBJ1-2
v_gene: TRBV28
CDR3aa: CASSPQAGLYGYTF
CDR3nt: TGTGCCAGCAGTCCCCAGGCAGGCCTCTATGGCTACACCTTC

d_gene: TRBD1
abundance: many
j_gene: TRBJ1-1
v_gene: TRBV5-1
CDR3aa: CASSLGAGGAAFF
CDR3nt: TGCGCCAGCAGCTTGGGAGCAGGGGGCGCGGCTTTCTTT

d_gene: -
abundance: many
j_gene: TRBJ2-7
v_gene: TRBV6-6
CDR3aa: CASSYHPGPSPYEQYF
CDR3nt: TGTGCCAGCAGTTACCACCCGGGACCCTCACCCTACGAGCAGTACTTC

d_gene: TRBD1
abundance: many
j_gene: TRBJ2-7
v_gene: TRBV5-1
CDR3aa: CASSSTGVDEQYF
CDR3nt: TGCGCCAGCAGCTCAACAGGGGTCGACGAGCAGTACTTC

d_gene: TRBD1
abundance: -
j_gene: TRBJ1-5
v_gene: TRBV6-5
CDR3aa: CASSLQGGGQPQHF
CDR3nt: TGTGCCAGCAGTCTCCAGGGGGGGGGTCAGCCCCAGCATTTT

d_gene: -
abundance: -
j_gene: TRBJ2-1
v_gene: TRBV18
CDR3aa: CASSPHEGGEQFF
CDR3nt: TGTGCCAGCTCACCTCACGAAGGAGGTGAGCAGTTCTTC

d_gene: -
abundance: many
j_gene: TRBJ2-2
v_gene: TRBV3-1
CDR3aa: CASSPRGELTGELFF
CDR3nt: TGTGCCAGCAGCCCCCGAGGGGAGCTGACCGGGGAGCTGTTTTTT

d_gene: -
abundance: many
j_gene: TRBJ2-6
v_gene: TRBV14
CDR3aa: CASSQALRRGANVLTF
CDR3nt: TGTGCCAGCAGCCAAGCCCTACGGAGGGGGGCCAACGTCCTGACTTTC

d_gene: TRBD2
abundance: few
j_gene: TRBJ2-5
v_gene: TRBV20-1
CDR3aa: CSARDEAGGQETQYF
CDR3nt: TGCAGTGCTAGAGATGAGGCGGGGGGGCAAGAGACCCAGTACTTC

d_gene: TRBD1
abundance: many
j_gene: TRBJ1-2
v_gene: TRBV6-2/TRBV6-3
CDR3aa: CASRATGSVYGYTF
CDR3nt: TGTGCCAGCAGAGCGACAGGGTCGGTCTATGGCTACACCTTC

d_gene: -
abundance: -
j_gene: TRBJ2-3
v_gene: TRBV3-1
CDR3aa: CASSPGIGGQGYTDTQYF
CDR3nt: TGTGCCAGCAGCCCCGGAATAGGGGGGCAGGGCTACACAGATACGCAGTATTTT

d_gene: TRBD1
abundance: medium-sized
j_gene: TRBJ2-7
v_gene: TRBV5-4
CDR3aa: CASSQRQGLYEQYF
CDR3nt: TGTGCCAGCAGCCAACGACAGGGCCTCTACGAGCAGTACTTC

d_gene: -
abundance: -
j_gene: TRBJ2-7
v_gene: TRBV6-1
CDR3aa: CASSEALQIVPGGQYF
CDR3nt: TGTGCCAGCAGTGAAGCGCTTCAGATTGTACCCGGGGGGCAGTACTTC

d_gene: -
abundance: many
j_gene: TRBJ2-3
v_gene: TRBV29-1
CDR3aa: CSESRDDTQYF
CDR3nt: TGCAGCGAAAGCAGGGACGATACGCAGTATTTT

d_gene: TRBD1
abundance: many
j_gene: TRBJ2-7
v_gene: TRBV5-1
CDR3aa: CASSLGQGATYEQYF
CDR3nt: TGCGCCAGCAGCTTGGGGCAGGGGGCGACCTACGAGCAGTACTTC

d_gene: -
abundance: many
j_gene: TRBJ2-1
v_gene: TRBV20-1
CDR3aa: CSARVGGLGNEQFF
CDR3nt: TGCAGTGCTAGAGTAGGAGGGTTGGGCAATGAGCAGTTCTTC

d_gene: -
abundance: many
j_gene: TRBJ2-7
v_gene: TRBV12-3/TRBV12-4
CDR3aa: CASSLSGARYEQYF
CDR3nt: TGTGCCAGCAGTTTGAGTGGAGCTCGCTACGAGCAGTACTTC

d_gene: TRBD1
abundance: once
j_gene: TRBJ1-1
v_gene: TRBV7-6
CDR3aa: CASSSNVGQANTEAFF
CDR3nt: TGTGCCAGCAGCTCGAACGTGGGACAGGCGAACACTGAAGCTTTCTTT

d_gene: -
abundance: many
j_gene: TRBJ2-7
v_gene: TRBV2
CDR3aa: CASRTYYEQYF
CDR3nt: TGTGCCAGCCGGACATACTACGAGCAGTACTTC

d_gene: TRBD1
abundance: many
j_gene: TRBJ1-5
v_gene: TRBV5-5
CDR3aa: CASSRAGTGANHQPQHF
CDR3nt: TGTGCCAGCAGCCGGGCCGGGACAGGGGCTAACCATCAGCCCCAGCATTTT

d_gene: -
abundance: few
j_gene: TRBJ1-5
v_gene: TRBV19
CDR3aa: CASSISGAHRQPQHF
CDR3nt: TGTGCCAGTAGTATATCGGGGGCACACCGTCAGCCCCAGCATTTT

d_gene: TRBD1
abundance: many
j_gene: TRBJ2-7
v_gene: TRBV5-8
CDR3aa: CASSRTGAGGYEQYF
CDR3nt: TGTGCCAGCAGCAGGACAGGGGCAGGGGGCTACGAGCAGTACTTC

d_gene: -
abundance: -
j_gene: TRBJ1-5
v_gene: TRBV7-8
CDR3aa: CASSLEGYRQPQHFF
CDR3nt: -

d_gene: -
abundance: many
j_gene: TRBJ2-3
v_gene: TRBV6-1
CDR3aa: CASSEGGVIDTQYF
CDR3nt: TGTGCCAGCAGTGAAGGGGGGGTTATAGATACGCAGTATTTT

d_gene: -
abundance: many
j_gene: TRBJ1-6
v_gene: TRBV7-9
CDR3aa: CASSLATGLPPLHF
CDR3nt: TGTGCCAGCAGCTTAGCAACAGGGTTGCCACCCCTCCACTTT

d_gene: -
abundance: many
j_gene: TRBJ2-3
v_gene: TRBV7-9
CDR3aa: CASSSWDGSDTQYF
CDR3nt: TGTGCCAGCAGCTCGTGGGATGGATCAGATACGCAGTATTTT

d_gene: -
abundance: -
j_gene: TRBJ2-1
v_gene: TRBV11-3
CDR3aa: CASSSSVGNIHNEQFF
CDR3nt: TGTGCCAGCAGCTCATCTGTGGGGAACATACACAATGAGCAGTTCTTC

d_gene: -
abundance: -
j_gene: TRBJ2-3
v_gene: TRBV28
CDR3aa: CATIPWITDTQYF
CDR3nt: TGTGCCACCATCCCGTGGATCACAGATACGCAGTATTTT

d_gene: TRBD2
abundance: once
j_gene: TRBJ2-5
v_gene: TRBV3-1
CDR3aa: CASSQGERGLGETQYF
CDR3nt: TGTGCCAGCAGCCAAGGGGAGCGGGGCCTAGGGGAGACCCAGTACTTC

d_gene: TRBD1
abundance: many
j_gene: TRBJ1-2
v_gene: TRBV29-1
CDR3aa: CSARGLTGGLGYTF
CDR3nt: TGCAGCGCCCGGGGGCTGACAGGGGGCTTGGGCTACACCTTC

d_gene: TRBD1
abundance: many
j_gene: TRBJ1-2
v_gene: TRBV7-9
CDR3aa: CASSLAMGQVYGYTF
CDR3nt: TGTGCCAGCAGCTTAGCGATGGGACAGGTATATGGCTACACCTTC

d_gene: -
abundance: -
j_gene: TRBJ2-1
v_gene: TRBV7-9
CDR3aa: CASSLLAASSYNEQFF
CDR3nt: TGTGCCAGCAGCTTACTAGCTGCGAGCTCCTACAATGAGCAGTTCTTC

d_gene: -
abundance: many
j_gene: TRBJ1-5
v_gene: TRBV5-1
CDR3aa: CASSLGQPQHF
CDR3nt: TGCGCCAGCAGCTTGGGGCAGCCCCAGCATTTT

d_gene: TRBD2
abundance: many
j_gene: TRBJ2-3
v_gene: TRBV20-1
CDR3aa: CSASLSSGSDTQYF
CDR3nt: TGCAGTGCTAGTTTGTCTAGCGGGTCAGATACGCAGTATTTT

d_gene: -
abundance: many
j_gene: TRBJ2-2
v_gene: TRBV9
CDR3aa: CASSAAWSGDGGELFF
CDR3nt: TGTGCCAGCAGCGCCGCTTGGTCCGGGGACGGCGGGGAGCTGTTTTTT